Shown below are 17 T cell receptor beta chains from a single sample sequenced in a study of CD8+ T cells in alopecia areata. Following RNA extraction, reverse transcription yielded cDNA that acted as the sequencing template. The table came from immunoSEQ multiplex PCR; TCRdb's copy has only in-frame clones and leaves some out. The sample consists of over 150,000 clones, about 60% of them appearing once. Material: CD4+ T cells sorted from blood, obtained at week 0. The receptors were gathered from a human donor with alopecia areata.

The sample holds one count of this clone. The rearrangement uses TRBV5-4 and TRBJ2-3; 8 bases line up with TRBD1. Trimming cost V 4 bases and J 6 bases; bases outside gene matches: 7. The CDR3 contains 14 residues. CDR1 is SGHNT and CDR2 is YYREEE in the germline V gene (reference sequence). CDR3 coding DNA: TGTGCCAGCAGCCGAGACAGGGGATCGGATACGCAGTATTTT. Translation: CASSRDRGSDTQYF.

CDR3 nucleotide sequence: TGCGCCAGCACAGGGGGGCAAGAGACCCAGTACTTC. It is translated as CASTGGQETQYF. This rearrangement joins TRBV5-1 to TRBJ2-5; a weak D match, TRBD1 (7 bases). The CDR3 is made up of 12 amino acids. V lost 6 bases and J 2 bases, leaving 8 bases between the germline ends. Germline CDR1 reads SGHRS; CDR2 reads YFSETQ. Complete variable domain (other parts from reference TRBV5-1 and TRBJ2-5): KAGVTQTPRYLIKTRGQQVTLSCSPISGHRSVSWYQQTPGQGLQFLFEYFSETQRNKGNFPGRFSGRQFSNSRSEMNVSTLELGDSALYLCASTGGQETQYFGPGTRLLVL.

There are a few counts of this clone. Other DNA sequences of this sample code for an identical CDR3. The chain has TRBV4-2 and TRBJ2-5, with D hard to call. Trimming removed 0 bases at V and 1 base at J, with 6 bases between. In germline, CDR1 is LGHNA, CDR2 YNFKEQ. This CDR3 comprises 14 residues. The CDR3 protein is CASSQDPGQETQYF. Here the CDR3 DNA reads TGTGCCAGCAGCCAAGACCCGGGCCAAGAGACCCAGTACTTC.

This clone was counted only a few times. The rearrangement joins TRBV11-3 to TRBJ2-1, with 8 bases fitting TRBD2. Germline trimming cut 1 base from V and 4 bases from J; bases unmatched to any gene: 3. CDR3 size: 15 residues. Germline lookup yields CDR1 SGHNT and CDR2 YENEEA. The CDR3 loop reads CASSLVAGGYNEQFF. The CDR3 DNA follows: TGTGCCAGCAGCTTAGTTGCGGGGGGATACAATGAGCAGTTCTTC.

In this sample, this clone turned up a few times. This chain joins TRBV19 and TRBJ2-2; D perhaps matches TRBD2 (5 bases). Germline lookup yields CDR1 LNHDA and CDR2 SQIVND (reference sequence). The CDR3 runs 13 residues. Trimming pared 6 bases from V and 4 bases from J, leaving 9 bases between. In DNA, the CDR3 is TGTGCCAGTAGGAACGAGGGCACCGGGGAGCTGTTTTTT. Protein sequence: CASRNEGTGELFF.

In its sample, this clone was seen a few times. J is TRBJ2-2 and V is TRBV7-9; tentatively, D is TRBD2 (6 bases). Germline CDR1 reads SEHNR; CDR2 reads FQNEAQ (reference sequence). This CDR3 is 16 amino acids long. The V end was cut by 4 bases, the J end by 3 bases, with 15 bases between. In DNA, the CDR3 is TGTGCCAGCAGCTCGGACTACCGAGGCTACACCGGGGAGCTGTTTTTT. It translates to CASSSDYRGYTGELFF. Supplemented by reference TRBV7-9 and TRBJ2-2, the full variable domain reads DTGVSQNPRHKITKRGQNVTFRCDPISEHNRLYWYRQTLGQGPEFLTYFQNEAQLEKSRLLSDRFSAERPKGSFSTLEIQRTEQGDSAMYLCASSSDYRGYTGELFFGEGSRLTVL.

The chain joins TRBV9 to TRBJ1-1; TRBD1 might be the D (6 bases). V was shortened by 4 bases and J by 4 bases, with 14 bases between the two germline ends. Germline CDR1 reads SGDLS; CDR2 reads YYNGEE. CDR3 length: 14 amino acids. The CDR3 coding sequence is TGTGCCAGCAGCACCCTCAGGGGAGGCACTGAAGCTTTCTTT. Translation gives CASSTLRGGTEAFF.

This clone came up a few times. The J gene is TRBJ1-1, the V gene TRBV10-3; the D gene is possibly TRBD1 (5 bases). V lost 6 bases and J lost 1, with 9 bases in between. CDR3 length: 13 residues. CDR1 is ENHRY and CDR2 is SYGVKD in the germline V gene. CDR3 protein: CAIRGTANTEAFF. CDR3 DNA: TGTGCCATCAGGGGGACGGCGAACACTGAAGCTTTCTTT.

A few counts support this clone. The chain couples TRBV30 to TRBJ2-7; D ambiguous. V lost 8 bases and J 3 bases, leaving 11 bases between the germline ends. The CDR3 is 11 amino acids. Looked up from germline, CDR1 is GTSNPN and CDR2 is SVGIG (reference sequence). The CDR3 nucleotides are TGTGCCGTCTCAAGTCGCTACGAGCAGTACTTC. Protein product: CAVSSRYEQYF.

This clone has just a few counts. The V and J genes are TRBV29-1 and TRBJ2-3; maybe TRBD2 (7 bases). The germline V gene encodes CDR1 SQVTM and CDR2 ANQGSEA. The V end lost 6 bases, the J end lost 0 bases, and 13 bases lay between the germline ends. The CDR3 is made up of 14 amino acids. The CDR3 bases are TGCAGCGTCATTGGGGGGGCGAGCACAGATACGCAGTATTTT. It is translated as CSVIGGASTDTQYF.

CDR3 in amino acids: CASSQNPGLNSYEQYF. The CDR3 nucleotides are TGCGCCAGCAGCCAAAATCCGGGACTTAACTCCTACGAGCAGTACTTC. This sequence joins TRBV5-1 and TRBJ2-7; tentative D call: TRBD2 (6 bases). Germline assignment: CDR1 SGHRS and CDR2 YFSETQ. V lost 4 bases and J lost 0, with 17 bases in between. The CDR3 extends over 16 amino acids.

This chain uses TRBV6-5 with TRBJ1-2; 7 positions match TRBD1. In germline, CDR1 is MNHEY, CDR2 SVGAGI. The CDR3 has 13 residues. The CDR3 bases are TGTGGGAGTAGGGGACAGCAAAGGGACGGCTACACCTTC. This encodes CGSRGQQRDGYTF.

The rearrangement links TRBV5-1 to TRBJ1-1; D remains unclear. The CDR3 covers 14 residues. Germline loops: CDR1 SGHRS, CDR2 YFSETQ. V was shortened by 2 bases and J by 0 bases, with 8 bases between the two germline ends. The CDR3 region is CASSFREMNTEAFF. The CDR3, as DNA: TGCGCCAGCAGCTTCCGGGAAATGAACACTGAAGCTTTCTTT.

This rearrangement joins TRBV18 to TRBJ2-5; D not certain. The germline V and J ends were trimmed by 0 bases and 3 bases, with 8 bases remaining between them. This CDR3 is built from 14 residues. CDR1 is KGHSH and CDR2 is LQKENI in the germline V gene. DNA of the CDR3: TGTGCCAGCTCACCACCGGCTACGGAAGAGACCCAGTACTTC. Translated: CASSPPATEETQYF. The full variable domain, its missing parts supplied by reference TRBV18 and TRBJ2-5, is NAGVMQNPRHLVRRRGQEARLRCSPMKGHSHVYWYRQLPEEGLKFMVYLQKENIIDESGMPKERFSAEFPKEGPSILRIQQVVRGDSAAYFCASSPPATEETQYFGPGTRLLVL.

Turning to this clone: The same CDR3 is also encoded by other DNA sequences in this sample. This chain joins TRBV15 and TRBJ1-2; tentative D call: TRBD1 (6 bases). V lost 0 bases and J 4 bases, leaving 12 bases between the germline ends. The CDR3 sequence is 15 residues long. CDR1 and CDR2 (germline): LNHNV, YYDKDF (reference sequence). The CDR3 coding sequence is TGTGCCACCAGCAGAGATCCGGGGGGCGGCTATGGCTACACCTTC. The encoded protein is CATSRDPGGGYGYTF.

This chain joins TRBV6-6 and TRBJ2-7; TRBD1 or TRBD2 may be the D gene (6 bases each). The germline V gene has CDR1 MNHNY and CDR2 SVGAGI (reference sequence). This CDR3 contains 13 residues. Trimming stripped 6 bases from V and 5 bases from J, with 14 bases between. In nucleotides, the CDR3 is TGTGCCAGCAGCAATGGGGGGCCCGACGAGCAGTACTTC. It translates to CASSNGGPDEQYF.

This chain uses TRBV6-5 with TRBJ1-4, with D maybe TRBD1 (6 bases). The CDR3 runs 14 residues. V shed 7 bases and J shed 3 bases, with 12 bases lying between them. Germline CDR1 is MNHEY and CDR2 is SVGAGI. The DNA of the CDR3 is TGTGCCAGCAAGCCGGGACATGCTAATGAAAAACTGTTTTTT. The encoded protein is CASKPGHANEKLFF.